The TCR beta chain under discussion was sequenced for a study of T cells in tuberculosis. Study-wide findings and caveats: The TCR-beta difference was not significant; alpha differences partly reflected length. Classification accuracy was about 85% (AUROC approximately 0.9) with the GMM-specific repertoire.

The time point was: new active TB diagnosis, blood taken before or within 7 days of starting treatment. Measured with immunoSEQ multiplex PCR; TCRdb has only the in-frame clones, and not every one. The data show tens of thousands of clones, approximately 95% seen once. Deletions cut 5 bases from V and 0 bases from J, with 10 bases between. The CDR3 sequence is 15 residues long. Per the germline V gene, CDR1 is SGHNT and CDR2 is YENEEA. This clone was detected once. Its target is unknown. The chain couples TRBV11-3 to TRBJ1-4; D not resolved. The sequences come from PBMCs, collected at tuberculosis diagnosis. This TCR came from an adult with tuberculosis. CDR3 sequence reads: CASSPRSATNEKLFF. As DNA, the CDR3 is TGTGCCAGCAGCCCTCGCAGCGCAACTAATGAAAAACTGTTTTTT.